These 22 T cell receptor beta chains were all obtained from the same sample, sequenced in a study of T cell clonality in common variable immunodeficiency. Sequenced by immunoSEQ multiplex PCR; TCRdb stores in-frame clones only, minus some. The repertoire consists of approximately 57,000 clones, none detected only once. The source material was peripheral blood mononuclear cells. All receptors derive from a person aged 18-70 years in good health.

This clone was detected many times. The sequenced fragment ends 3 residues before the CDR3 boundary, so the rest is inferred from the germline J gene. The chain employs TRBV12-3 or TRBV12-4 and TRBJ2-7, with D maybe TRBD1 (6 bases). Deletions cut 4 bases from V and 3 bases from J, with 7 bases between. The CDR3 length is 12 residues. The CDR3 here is CASSWTVYEQYF. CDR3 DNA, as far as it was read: TGTGCCAGCAGTTGGACAGTCTACGAG.

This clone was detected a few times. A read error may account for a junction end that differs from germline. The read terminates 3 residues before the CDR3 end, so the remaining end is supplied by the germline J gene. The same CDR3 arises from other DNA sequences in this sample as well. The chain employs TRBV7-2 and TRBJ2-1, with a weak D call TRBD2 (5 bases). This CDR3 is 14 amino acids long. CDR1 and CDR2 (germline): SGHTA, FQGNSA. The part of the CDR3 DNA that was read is TGCGCCAGCGGCAGGTATACCTTATCGATTGAG. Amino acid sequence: CASGRYTLSIE. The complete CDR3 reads CASGRYTLSIEQFF.

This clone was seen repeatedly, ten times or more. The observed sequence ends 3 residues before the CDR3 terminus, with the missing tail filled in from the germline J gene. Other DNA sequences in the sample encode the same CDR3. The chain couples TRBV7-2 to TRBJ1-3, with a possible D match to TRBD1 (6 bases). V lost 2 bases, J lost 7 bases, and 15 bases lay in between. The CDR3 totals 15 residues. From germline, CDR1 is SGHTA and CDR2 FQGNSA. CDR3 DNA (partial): TGTGCCAGCAGCTTAATGGGGGCGCCGTCCAACACC. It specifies CASSLMGAPSNT. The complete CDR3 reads CASSLMGAPSNTIYF.

The CDR3 sequence is CASSEILGRGGPQETQYF. The CDR3 DNA, read in part, is TGTGCCAGCAGTGAAATATTGGGGAGAGGGGGACCCCAAGAGACC. The rearrangement uses TRBV6-1 and TRBJ2-5; possibly TRBD1 for D (6 bases). The missing CDR3 end, 3 residues past where the read stops, is filled in from the germline J gene. V gave up 2 bases and J gave up 1 base, with 20 bases separating them. The CDR3 totals 18 residues. Per germline, CDR1 MNHNS and CDR2 SASEGT.

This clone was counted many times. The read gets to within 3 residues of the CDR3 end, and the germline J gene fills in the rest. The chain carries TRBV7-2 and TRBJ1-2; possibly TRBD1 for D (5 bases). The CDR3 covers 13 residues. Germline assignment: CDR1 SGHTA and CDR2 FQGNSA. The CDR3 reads CASSLLGRGDYTF. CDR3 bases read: TGTGCCAGCAGCTTATTAGGTCGGGGGGAC.

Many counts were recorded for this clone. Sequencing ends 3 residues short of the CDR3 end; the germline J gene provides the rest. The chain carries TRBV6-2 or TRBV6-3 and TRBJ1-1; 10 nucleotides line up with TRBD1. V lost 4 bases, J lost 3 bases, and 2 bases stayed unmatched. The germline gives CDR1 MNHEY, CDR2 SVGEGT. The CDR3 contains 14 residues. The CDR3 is CASSWTGGDTEAFF. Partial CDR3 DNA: TGTGCCAGCAGTTGGACAGGGGGTGACACTGAA.

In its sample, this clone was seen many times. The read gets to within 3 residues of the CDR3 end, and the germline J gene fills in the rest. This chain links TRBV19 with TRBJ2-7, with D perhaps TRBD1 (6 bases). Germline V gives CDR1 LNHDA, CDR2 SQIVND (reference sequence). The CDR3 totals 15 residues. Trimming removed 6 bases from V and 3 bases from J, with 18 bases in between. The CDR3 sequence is CASSLLRDMIYEQYF. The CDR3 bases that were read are TGTGCCAGTAGCCTCCTCCGGGACATGATCTACGAG.

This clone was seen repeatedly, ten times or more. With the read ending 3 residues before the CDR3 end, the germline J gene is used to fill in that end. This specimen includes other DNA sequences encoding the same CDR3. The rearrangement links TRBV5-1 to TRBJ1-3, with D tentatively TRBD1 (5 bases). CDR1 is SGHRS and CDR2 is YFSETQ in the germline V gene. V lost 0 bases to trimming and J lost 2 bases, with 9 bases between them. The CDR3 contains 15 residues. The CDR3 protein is CASSLGGRAGNTIYF. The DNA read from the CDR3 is TGCGCCAGCAGCTTGGGGGGCAGGGCTGGAAACACC.

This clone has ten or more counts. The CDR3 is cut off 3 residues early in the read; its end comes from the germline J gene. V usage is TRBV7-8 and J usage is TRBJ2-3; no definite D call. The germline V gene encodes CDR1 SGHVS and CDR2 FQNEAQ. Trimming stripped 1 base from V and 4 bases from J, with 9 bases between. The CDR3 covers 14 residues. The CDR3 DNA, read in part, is TGTGCCAGCAGCTTAGACCGGGTCCCAGATACG. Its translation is CASSLDRVPDT. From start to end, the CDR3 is CASSLDRVPDTQYF.

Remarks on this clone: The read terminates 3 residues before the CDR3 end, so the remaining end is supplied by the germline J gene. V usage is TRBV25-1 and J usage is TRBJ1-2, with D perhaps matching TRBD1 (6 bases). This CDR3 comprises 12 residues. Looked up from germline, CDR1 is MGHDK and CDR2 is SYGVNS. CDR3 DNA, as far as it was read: TGTGCCAGCAGTGAGGGGGGGCGAGGC. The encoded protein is CASSEGGRG. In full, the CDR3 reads CASSEGGRGYTF.

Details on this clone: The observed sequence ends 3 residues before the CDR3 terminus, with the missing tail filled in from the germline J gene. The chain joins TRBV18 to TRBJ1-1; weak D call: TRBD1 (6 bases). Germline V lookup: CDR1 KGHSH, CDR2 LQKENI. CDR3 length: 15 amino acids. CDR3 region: CASSLRSRGPGEAFF. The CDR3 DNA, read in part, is TGTGCCAGCTCCCTAAGGTCCCGAGGTCCAGGGGAG.

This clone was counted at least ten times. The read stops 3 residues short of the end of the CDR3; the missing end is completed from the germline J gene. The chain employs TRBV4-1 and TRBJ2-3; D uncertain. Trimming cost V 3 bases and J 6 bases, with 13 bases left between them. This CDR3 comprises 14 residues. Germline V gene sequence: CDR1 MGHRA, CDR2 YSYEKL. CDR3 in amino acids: CASSQGDQGDTQYF. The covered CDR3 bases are TGCGCCAGCAGCCAGGGCGACCAAGGCGATACG.

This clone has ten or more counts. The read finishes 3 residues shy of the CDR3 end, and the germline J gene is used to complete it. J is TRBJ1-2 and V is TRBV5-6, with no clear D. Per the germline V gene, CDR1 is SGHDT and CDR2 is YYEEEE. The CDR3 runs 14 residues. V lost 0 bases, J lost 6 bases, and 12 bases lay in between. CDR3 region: CASSLVTSLDGYTF. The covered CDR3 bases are TGTGCCAGCAGCTTGGTTACCAGCCTAGATGGC.

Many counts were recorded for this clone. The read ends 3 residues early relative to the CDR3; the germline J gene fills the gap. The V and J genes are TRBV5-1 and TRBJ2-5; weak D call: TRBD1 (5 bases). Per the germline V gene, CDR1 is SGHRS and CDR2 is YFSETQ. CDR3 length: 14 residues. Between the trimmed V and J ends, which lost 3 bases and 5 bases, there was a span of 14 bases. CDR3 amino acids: CASSSASGWETQYF. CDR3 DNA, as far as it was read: TGCGCCAGCAGCTCCGCTTCAGGGTGGGAGACC.

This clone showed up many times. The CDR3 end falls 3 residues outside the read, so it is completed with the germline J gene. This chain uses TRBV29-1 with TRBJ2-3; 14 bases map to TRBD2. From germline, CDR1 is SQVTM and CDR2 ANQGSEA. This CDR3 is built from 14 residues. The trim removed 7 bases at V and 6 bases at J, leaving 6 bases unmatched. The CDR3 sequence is CSAGTSGRMDTQYF. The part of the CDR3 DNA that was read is TGCAGCGCCGGGACTAGCGGGAGAATGGATACG.

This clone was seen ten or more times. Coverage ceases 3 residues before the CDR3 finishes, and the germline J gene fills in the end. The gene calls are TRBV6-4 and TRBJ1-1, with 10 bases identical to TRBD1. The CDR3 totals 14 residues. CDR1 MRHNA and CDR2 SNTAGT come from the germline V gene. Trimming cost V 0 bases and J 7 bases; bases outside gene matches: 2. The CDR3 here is CASSDSRDRGEAFF. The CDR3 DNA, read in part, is TGTGCCAGCAGTGACTCTCGGGACAGGGGTGAA.

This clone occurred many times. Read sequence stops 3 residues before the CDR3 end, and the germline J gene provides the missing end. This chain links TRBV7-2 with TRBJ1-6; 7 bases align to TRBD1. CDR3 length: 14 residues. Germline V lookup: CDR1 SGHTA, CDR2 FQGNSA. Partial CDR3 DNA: TGTGCCAGCAGCGAAAGTGGACAGGCCGGGTCC. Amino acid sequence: CASSESGQAGS. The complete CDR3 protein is CASSESGQAGSLHF.

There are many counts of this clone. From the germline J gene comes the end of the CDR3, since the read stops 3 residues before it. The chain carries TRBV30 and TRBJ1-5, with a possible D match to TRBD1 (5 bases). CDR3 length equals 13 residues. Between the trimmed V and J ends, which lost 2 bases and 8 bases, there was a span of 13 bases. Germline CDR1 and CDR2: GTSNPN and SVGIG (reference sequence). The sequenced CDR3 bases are TGTGCCTGGAGTCGCGGGGGAGAGGAGCCC. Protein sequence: CAWSRGGEEP. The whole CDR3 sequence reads CAWSRGGEEPQHF.

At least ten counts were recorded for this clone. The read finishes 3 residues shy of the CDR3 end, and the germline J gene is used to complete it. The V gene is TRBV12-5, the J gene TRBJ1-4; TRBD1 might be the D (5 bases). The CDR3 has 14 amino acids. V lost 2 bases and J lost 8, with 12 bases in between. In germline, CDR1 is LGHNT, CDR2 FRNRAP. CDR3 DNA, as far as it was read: TGTGCTAGTGGTTTGTGGGGCAGCCACGAAAAA. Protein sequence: CASGLWGSHEK. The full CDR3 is CASGLWGSHEKLFF.

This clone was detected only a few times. CDR3 DNA, as far as it was read: TGTGCCAGCAGCTTAGTTAGCGGGCCCTACAATGAC. Encoded protein: CASSLVSGPYND. The full-length CDR3 reads as CASSLVSGPYNDYTF. This chain connects TRBV7-2 to TRBJ1-2; D is uncertain. The read halts 3 residues ahead of the CDR3 end, with the missing end drawn from the germline J gene. CDR1 is SGHTA, CDR2 FQGNSA, per germline. This CDR3 is 15 amino acids long.

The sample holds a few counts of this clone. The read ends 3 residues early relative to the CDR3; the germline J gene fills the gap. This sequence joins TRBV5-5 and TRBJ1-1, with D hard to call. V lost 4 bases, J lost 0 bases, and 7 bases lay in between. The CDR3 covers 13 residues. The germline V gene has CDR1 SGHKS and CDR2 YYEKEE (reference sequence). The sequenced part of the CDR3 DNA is TGTGCCAGCAGCGTAAATATGAACACTGAA. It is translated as CASSVNMNTE. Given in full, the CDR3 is CASSVNMNTEAFF.

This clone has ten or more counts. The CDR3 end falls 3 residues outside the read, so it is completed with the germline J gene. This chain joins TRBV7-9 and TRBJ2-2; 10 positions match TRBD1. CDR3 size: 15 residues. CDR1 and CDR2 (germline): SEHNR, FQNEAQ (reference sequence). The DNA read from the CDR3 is TGTGCCAGCAGCTCGACAGGGGGCGATAATGAAAAG. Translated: CASSSTGGDNEK. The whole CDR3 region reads CASSSTGGDNEKLFF.